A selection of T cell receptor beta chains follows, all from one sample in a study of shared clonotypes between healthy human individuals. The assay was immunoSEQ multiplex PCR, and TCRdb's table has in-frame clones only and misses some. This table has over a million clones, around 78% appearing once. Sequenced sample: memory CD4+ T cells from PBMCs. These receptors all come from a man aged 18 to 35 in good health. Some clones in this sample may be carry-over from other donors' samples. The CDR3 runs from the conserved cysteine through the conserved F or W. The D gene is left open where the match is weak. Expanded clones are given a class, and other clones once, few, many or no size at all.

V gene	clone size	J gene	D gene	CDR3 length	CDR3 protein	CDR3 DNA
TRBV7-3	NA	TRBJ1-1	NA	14	CASSLRQGNTEAFF	TGTGCCAGCAGCTTAAGGCAGGGTAACACTGAAGCTTTCTTT
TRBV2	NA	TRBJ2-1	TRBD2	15	CASRKLAGGNNEQFF	TGTGCCAGCCGAAAGTTAGCGGGAGGAAACAATGAGCAGTTCTTC
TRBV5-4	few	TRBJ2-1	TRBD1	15	CASSLPGTGINEQFF	TGTGCCAGCAGCCTTCCCGGGACAGGTATCAATGAGCAGTTCTTC
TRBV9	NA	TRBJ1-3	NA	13	CASSPSTGNTIYF	TGTGCCAGCAGCCCCTCAACTGGAAACACCATATATTTT
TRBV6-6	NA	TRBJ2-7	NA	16	CASSYPPGSSSYEQYF	TGTGCCAGCAGTTACCCCCCGGGGTCTAGCTCCTACGAGCAGTACTTC
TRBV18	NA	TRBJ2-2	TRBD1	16	CASSRGQAANTGELFF	TGTGCCAGCTCCCGCGGACAGGCCGCGAACACCGGGGAGCTGTTTTTT
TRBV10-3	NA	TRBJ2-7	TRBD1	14	CAISEGDRGRLRYF	TGTGCCATCAGTGAGGGGGACAGGGGTAGGCTGCGGTACTTC
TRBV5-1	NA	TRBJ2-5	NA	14	CASTPGSTQETQYF	TGCGCCAGCACCCCGGGATCGACGCAAGAGACCCAGTACTTC
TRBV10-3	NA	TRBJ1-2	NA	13	CAISAGAGDGYTF	TGTGCCATCAGTGCAGGGGCAGGGGATGGCTACACCTTC
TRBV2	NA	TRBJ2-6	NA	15	CASIIKETGANVLTF	TGTGCCAGCATAATCAAGGAAACTGGGGCCAACGTCCTGACTTTC
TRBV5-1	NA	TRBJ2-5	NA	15	CASSLAPQGQETQYF	TGCGCCAGCAGCTTGGCCCCGCAAGGCCAAGAGACCCAGTACTTC
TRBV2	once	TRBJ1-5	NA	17	CASSTQDGYYSNQPQHF	TGTGCCAGCAGCACCCAGGACGGTTATTATAGCAATCAGCCCCAGCATTTT
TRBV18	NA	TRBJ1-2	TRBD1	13	CASSPGTGAGYTF	TGTGCCAGCTCTCCCGGGACAGGGGCTGGCTACACCTTC
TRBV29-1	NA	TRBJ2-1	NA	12	CSVGGPLNEQFF	TGCAGCGTGGGAGGACCCCTCAATGAGCAGTTCTTC
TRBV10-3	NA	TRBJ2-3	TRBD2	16	CAISPGTSGNTDTQYF	TGTGCCATCAGTCCCGGGACTAGCGGTAACACAGATACGCAGTATTTT
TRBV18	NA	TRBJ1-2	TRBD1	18	CASSRSGTGGYLNYGYTF	TGTGCCAGCTCACGGTCCGGGACAGGGGGTTATTTAAACTATGGCTACACCTTC
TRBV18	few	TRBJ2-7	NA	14	CASSPKMNSYEQYF	TGTGCCAGCTCACCTAAAATGAACTCCTACGAGCAGTACTTC
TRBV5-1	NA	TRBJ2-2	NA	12	CASSFGTGELFF	TGCGCCAGCAGCTTCGGCACCGGGGAGCTGTTTTTT
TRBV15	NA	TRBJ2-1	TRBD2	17	CATSRERGLAGWSEQFF	TGTGCCACCAGCAGAGAAAGGGGACTAGCGGGATGGAGTGAGCAGTTCTTC
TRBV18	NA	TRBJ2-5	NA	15	CASSPPSAFQETQYF	TGTGCCAGCTCACCACCATCGGCTTTCCAAGAGACCCAGTACTTC
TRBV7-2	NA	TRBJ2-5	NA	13	CASSLVITETQYF	TGTGCCAGCAGCTTAGTAATCACGGAGACCCAGTACTTC
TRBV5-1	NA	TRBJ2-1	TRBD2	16	CASSWRGSGSRNEQFF	TGCGCCAGCAGCTGGCGGGGTAGCGGGAGTCGGAATGAGCAGTTCTTC
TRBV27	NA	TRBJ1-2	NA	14	CASSFGGQNYGYTF	TGTGCCAGCAGTTTTGGCGGCCAGAACTATGGCTACACCTTC
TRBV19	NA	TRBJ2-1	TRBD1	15	CASSPQTGGVNEQFF	TGTGCCAGTAGTCCCCAGACAGGGGGCGTCAATGAGCAGTTCTTC
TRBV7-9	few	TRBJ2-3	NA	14	CASSFSGPTDTQYF	TGTGCCAGCAGCTTTAGCGGCCCCACAGATACGCAGTATTTT
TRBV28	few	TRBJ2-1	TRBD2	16	CASSPRLAGARHEQFF	TGTGCCAGCAGTCCCCGACTAGCGGGAGCCCGACATGAGCAGTTCTTC
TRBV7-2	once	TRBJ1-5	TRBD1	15	CASSLDRGGNQPQHF	TGTGCCAGCAGCTTAGACAGGGGAGGCAATCAGCCCCAGCATTTT
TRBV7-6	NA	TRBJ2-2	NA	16	CASSLAPPTSTGELFF	TGTGCCAGCAGCTTAGCTCCTCCGACGAGCACCGGGGAGCTGTTTTTT
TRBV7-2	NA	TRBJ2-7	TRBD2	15	CASSLGGRNSYEQYF	TGTGCCAGCAGCTTAGGCGGGAGGAACTCCTACGAGCAGTACTTC
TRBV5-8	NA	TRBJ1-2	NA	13	CASSLSRLYGYTF	TGTGCCAGCAGCTTAAGCAGGTTATATGGCTACACCTTC
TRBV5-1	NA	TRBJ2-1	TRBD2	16	CASSPPGLAGTNEQFF	TGCGCCAGCAGTCCTCCGGGACTAGCGGGAACCAATGAGCAGTTCTTC
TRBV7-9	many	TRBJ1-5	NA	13	CASSLDSQSPVDF	TGTGCCAGCAGCCTGGACAGCCAATCCCCCGTGGATTTT
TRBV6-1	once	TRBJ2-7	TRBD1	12	CASSSDRIEQYF	TGTGCCAGCAGTTCGGACAGGATAGAGCAGTACTTC
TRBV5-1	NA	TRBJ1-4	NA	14	CASSLEGPNEKLFF	TGCGCCAGCAGCTTGGAGGGGCCTAATGAAAAACTGTTTTTT